The rows below give T cell receptor beta chains drawn from one sample of a study of shared clonotypes between healthy human individuals. Some clones are missing from TCRdb's copy, which holds only in-frame ones; the method was immunoSEQ multiplex PCR. Seen here are about 1,900,000 clones, roughly 94% observed once, and the top ten hold 1.2%. Sequences were obtained from naive CD8+ T cells sorted from blood. All receptors derive from a man younger than 35 in good health. Both conserved end residues are part of each CDR3. Fields, in order: V gene, D gene, clone size, J gene, CDR3 protein. A D gene is named only where the DNA matches it firmly. A row's size may be missing; if present it is once, few, many or a size class.

v_gene: TRBV9
d_gene: TRBD1
abundance: .
j_gene: TRBJ2-1
CDR3aa: CASSARQGYLTEQFF

v_gene: TRBV27
d_gene: .
abundance: .
j_gene: TRBJ2-7
CDR3aa: CASTPGAGDSYEQYF

v_gene: TRBV7-9
d_gene: .
abundance: .
j_gene: TRBJ1-1
CDR3aa: CASRKRTELNTEAFF

v_gene: TRBV6-5
d_gene: .
abundance: .
j_gene: TRBJ2-5
CDR3aa: CASSWGSKETQYF

v_gene: TRBV4-1
d_gene: .
abundance: .
j_gene: TRBJ2-5
CDR3aa: CASSLRQAKTETQYF

v_gene: TRBV5-6
d_gene: .
abundance: .
j_gene: TRBJ2-2
CDR3aa: CASSFGNTGELFF

v_gene: TRBV27
d_gene: .
abundance: .
j_gene: TRBJ1-6
CDR3aa: CASSLLGARSNSPLHF

v_gene: TRBV27
d_gene: TRBD1
abundance: few
j_gene: TRBJ1-2
CDR3aa: CASKRTGGEAWGYTF

v_gene: TRBV6-5
d_gene: .
abundance: .
j_gene: TRBJ2-3
CDR3aa: CASSYSSEDTDTQYF

v_gene: TRBV19
d_gene: .
abundance: .
j_gene: TRBJ1-5
CDR3aa: CASSIDTDTYSNQPQHF

v_gene: TRBV10-2
d_gene: .
abundance: .
j_gene: TRBJ1-1
CDR3aa: CASSEGLNTEAFF

v_gene: TRBV7-2
d_gene: .
abundance: .
j_gene: TRBJ2-5
CDR3aa: CASSLVPTGETQYF

v_gene: TRBV14
d_gene: .
abundance: .
j_gene: TRBJ1-2
CDR3aa: CASSQESGTSYGYTF